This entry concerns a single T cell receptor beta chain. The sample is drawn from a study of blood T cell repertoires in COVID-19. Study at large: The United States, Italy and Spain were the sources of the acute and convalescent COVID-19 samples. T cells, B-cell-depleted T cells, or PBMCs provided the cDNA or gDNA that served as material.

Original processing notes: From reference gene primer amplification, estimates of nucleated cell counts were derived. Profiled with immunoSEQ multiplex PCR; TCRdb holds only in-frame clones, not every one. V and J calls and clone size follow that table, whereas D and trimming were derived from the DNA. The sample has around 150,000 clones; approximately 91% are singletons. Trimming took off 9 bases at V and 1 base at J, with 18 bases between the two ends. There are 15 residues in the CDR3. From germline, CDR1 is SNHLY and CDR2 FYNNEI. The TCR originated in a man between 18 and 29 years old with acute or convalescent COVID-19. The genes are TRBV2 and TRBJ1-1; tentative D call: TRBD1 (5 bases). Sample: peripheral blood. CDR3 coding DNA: TGTGCCAGTACGATTAACTGGGGGGGGAACACTGAAGCTTTCTTT. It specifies CASTINWGGNTEAFF.